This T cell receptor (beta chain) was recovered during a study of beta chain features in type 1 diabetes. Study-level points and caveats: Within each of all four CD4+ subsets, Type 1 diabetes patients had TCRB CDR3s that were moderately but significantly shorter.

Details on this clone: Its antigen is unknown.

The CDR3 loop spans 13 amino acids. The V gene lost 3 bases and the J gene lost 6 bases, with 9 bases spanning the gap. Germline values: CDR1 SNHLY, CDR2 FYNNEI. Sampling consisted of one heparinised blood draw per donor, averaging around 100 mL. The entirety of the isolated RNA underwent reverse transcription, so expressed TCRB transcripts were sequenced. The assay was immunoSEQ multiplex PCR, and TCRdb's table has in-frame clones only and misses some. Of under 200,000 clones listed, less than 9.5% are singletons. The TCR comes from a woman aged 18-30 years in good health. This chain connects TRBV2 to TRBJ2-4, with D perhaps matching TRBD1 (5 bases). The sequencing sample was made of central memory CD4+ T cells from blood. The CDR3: CASSDRAGNIQYF. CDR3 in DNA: TGTGCCAGCAGTGACAGGGCCGGAAACATTCAGTACTTC.